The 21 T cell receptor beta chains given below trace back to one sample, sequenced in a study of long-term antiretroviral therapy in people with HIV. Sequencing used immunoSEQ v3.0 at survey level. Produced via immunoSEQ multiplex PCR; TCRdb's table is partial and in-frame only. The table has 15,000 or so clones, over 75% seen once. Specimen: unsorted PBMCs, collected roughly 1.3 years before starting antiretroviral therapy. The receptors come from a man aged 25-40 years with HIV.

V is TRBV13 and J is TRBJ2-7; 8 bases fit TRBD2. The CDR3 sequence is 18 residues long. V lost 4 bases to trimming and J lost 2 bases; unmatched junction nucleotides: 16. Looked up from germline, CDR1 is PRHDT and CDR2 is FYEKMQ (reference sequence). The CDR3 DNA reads TGTGCCAGCAGCTGCGAACTAGTGCGGGGGGAATTTCCCTACGAGCAGTACTTC. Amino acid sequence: CASSCELVRGEFPYEQYF.

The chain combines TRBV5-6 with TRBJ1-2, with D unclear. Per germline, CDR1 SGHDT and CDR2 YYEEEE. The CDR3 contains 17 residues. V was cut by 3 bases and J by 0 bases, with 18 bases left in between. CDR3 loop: CASSSILRPGANYGYTF. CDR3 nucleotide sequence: TGTGCCAGCAGCTCGATACTTAGACCGGGAGCTAACTATGGCTACACCTTC.

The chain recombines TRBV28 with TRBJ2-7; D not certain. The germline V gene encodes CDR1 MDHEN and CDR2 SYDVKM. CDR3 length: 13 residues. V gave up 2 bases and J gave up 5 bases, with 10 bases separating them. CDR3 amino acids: CASSLPLPNEQYF. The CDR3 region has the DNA TGTGCCAGCAGTTTACCGCTCCCCAACGAGCAGTACTTC.

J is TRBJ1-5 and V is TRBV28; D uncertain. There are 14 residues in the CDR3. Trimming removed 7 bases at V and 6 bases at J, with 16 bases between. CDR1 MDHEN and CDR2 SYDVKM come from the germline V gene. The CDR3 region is CASKPEAARQPQHF. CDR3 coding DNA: TGTGCCAGCAAACCCGAGGCCGCCCGTCAGCCCCAGCATTTT.

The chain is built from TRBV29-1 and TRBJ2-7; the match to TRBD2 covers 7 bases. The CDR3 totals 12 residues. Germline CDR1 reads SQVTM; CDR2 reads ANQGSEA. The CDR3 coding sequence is TGCAGTTTTAGCGGGTGGTCCTACGAGCAGTACTTC. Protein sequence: CSFSGWSYEQYF.

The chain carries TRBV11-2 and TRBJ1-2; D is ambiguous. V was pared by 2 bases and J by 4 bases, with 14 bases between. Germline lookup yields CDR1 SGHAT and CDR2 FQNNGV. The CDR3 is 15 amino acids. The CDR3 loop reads CASSLLAGAPYGYTF. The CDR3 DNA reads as TGTGCCAGCAGCTTACTGGCGGGCGCCCCCTATGGCTACACCTTC.

CDR3 sequence: CASSVYDIINNEQFF. The CDR3 bases are TGTGCCAGCAGCGTCTACGACATTATAAACAATGAGCAGTTCTTC. The chain combines TRBV7-9 with TRBJ2-1; no definite D call. This CDR3 has 15 residues. Germline CDR1 is SEHNR and CDR2 is FQNEAQ (reference sequence). V lost 5 bases, J lost 5 bases, and 16 bases lay in between.

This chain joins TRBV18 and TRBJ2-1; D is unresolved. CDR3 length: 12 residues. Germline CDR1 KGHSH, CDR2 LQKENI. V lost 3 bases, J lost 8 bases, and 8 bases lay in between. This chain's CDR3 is CASSPLGDEQFF. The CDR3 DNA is TGTGCCAGCTCACCCCTTGGGGATGAGCAGTTCTTC.

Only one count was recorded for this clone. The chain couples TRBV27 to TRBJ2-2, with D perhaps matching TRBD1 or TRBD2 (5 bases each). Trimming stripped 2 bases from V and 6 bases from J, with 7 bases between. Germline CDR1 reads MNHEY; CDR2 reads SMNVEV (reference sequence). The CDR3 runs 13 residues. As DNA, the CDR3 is TGTGCCAGCAGTTTACGGGGCCCCGGGGAGCTGTTTTTT. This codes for CASSLRGPGELFF.

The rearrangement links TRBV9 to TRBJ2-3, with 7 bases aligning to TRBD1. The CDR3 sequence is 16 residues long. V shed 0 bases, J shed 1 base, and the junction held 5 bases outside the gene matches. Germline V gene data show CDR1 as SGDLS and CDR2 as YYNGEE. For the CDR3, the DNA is TGTGCCAGCAGCGTAGGTTTCGGACAGGGCACAGATACGCAGTATTTT. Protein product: CASSVGFGQGTDTQYF.

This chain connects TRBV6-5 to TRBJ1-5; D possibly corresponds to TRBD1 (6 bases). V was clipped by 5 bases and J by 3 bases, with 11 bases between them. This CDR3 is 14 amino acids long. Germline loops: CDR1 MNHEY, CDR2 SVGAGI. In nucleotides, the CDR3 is TGTGCCAGCAGTGCCGGACAGAACAATCAGCCCCAGCATTTT. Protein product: CASSAGQNNQPQHF.

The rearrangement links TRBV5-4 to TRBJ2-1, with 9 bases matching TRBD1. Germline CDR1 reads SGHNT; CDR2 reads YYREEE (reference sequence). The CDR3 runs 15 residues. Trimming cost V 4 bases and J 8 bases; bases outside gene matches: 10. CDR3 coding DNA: TGTGCCAGCAGCCCACCGGGACAGGGTGCCTATGAGCAGTTCTTC. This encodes CASSPPGQGAYEQFF.

CDR3 protein: CATGSQGNTIYF. In nucleotides, the CDR3 is TGTGCCACCGGGAGCCAGGGAAACACCATATATTTT. The J gene is TRBJ1-3, the V gene TRBV19, with D unresolved. The length of the CDR3 is 12 residues. CDR1 LNHDA and CDR2 SQIVND come from the germline V gene (reference sequence). V was pared by 10 bases and J by 4 bases, with 11 bases between.

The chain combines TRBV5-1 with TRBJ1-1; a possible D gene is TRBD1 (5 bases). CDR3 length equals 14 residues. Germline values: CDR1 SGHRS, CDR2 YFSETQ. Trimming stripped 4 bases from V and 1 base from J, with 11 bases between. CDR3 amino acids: CASSLRRANTEAFF. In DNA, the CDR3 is TGCGCCAGCAGCCTCCGCAGGGCGAACACTGAAGCTTTCTTT.

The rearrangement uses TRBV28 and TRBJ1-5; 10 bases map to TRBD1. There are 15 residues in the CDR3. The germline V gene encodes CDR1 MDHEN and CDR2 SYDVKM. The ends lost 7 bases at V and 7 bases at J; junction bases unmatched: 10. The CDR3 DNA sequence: TGTGCCAGCACCACTTTGACAGGGGGCCGGCAGCCCCAGCATTTT. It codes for CASTTLTGGRQPQHF.

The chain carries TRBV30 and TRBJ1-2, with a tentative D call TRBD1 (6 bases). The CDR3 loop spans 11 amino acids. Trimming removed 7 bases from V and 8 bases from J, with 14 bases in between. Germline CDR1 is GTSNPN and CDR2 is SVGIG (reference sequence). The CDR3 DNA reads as TGTGCCTTCCCAGGGGCTGGAGGCTACACCTTC. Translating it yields CAFPGAGGYTF.

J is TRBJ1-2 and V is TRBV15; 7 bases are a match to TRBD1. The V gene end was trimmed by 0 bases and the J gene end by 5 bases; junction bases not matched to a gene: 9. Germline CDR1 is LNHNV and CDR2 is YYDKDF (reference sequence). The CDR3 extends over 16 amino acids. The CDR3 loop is CATSRDRGGSIYGYTF. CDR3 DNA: TGTGCCACCAGCAGAGATCGAGGGGGCAGCATATATGGCTACACCTTC.

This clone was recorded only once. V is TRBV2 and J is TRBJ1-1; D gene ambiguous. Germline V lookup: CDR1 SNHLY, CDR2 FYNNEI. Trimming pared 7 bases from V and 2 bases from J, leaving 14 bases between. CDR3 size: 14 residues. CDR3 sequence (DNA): TGTGCCAGCACCTCGGGCAGGCAAAACACTGAAGCTTTCTTT. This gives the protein CASTSGRQNTEAFF.

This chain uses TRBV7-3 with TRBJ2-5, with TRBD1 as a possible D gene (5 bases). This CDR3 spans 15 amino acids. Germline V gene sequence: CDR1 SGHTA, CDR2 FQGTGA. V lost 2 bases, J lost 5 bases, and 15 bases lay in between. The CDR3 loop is CASSLGPLGVETQYF. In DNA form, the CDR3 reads TGTGCCAGCAGCTTAGGCCCTCTAGGGGTGGAGACCCAGTACTTC.

The CDR3 sequence: CASSSGKDQDEQFF. The CDR3 DNA follows: TGTGCCAGCAGTAGCGGGAAGGATCAAGATGAGCAGTTCTTC. The rearrangement uses TRBV6-4 and TRBJ2-1, with 7 bases fitting TRBD2. V was pared by 5 bases and J by 8 bases, with 9 bases of the junction left unmatched. CDR1 MRHNA and CDR2 SNTAGT come from the germline V gene. This CDR3 spans 14 amino acids.

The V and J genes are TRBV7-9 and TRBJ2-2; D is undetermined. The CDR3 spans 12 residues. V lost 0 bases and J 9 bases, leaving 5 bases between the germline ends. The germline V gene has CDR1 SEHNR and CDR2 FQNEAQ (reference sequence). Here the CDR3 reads CASSLADRELFF. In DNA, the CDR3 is TGTGCCAGCAGCTTAGCGGACCGGGAGCTGTTTTTT.